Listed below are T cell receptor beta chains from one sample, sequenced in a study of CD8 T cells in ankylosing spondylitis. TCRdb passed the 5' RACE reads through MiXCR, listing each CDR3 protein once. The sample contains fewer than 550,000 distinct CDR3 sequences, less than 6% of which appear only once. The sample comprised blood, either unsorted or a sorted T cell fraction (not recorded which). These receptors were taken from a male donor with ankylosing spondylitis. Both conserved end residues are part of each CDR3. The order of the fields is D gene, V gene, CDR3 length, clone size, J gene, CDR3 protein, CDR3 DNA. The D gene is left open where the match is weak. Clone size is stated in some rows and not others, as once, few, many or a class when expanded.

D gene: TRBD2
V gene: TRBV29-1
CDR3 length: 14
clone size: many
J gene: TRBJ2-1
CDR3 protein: CSSLSGRRSYEQFF
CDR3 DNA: TGCAGCTCCCTAAGCGGGAGACGTAGCTATGAGCAGTTCTTC

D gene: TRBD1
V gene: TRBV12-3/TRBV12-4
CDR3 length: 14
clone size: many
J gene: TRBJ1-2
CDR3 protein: CASSPRTGAWGYTF
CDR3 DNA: TGTGCCAGCAGCCCGAGGACAGGGGCTTGGGGCTACACCTTC

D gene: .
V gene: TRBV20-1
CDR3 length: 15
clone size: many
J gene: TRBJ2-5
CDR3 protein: CQCKEHTVIKETQYF
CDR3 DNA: TGCCAGTGCAAAGAACACACAGTAATTAAAGAGACCCAGTACTTC

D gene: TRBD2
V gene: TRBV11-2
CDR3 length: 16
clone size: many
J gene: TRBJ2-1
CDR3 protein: CASSSPRLAGEGEQFF
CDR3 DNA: TGTGCCAGCAGCTCTCCGCGACTAGCGGGAGAGGGTGAGCAGTTCTTC

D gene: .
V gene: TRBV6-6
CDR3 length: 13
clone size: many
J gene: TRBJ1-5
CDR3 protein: CASSRRSGQPQHF
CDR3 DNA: TGTGCCAGCAGCCGGAGATCAGGACAGCCCCAGCATTTT

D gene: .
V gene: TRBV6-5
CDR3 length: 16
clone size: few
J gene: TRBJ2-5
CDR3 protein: CASSSTRGGEQETQYF
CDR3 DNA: TGTGCCAGCAGTTCCACCAGGGGGGGGGAGCAAGAGACCCAGTACTTC

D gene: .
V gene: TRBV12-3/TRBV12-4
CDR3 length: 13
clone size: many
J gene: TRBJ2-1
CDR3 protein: CASSQDGYNEQFF
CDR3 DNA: TGTGCCAGCAGTCAGGACGGGTACAATGAGCAGTTCTTC

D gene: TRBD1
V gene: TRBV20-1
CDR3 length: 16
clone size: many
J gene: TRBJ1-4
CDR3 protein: CSARDARQGANEKLFF
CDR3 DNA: TGCAGTGCTAGAGATGCCCGACAGGGAGCTAATGAAAAACTGTTTTTT

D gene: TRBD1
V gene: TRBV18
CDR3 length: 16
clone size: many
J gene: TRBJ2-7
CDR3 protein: CASSPSRDRGTGEQYF
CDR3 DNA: TGTGCCAGCTCACCTTCTCGGGACAGGGGAACAGGCGAGCAGTACTTC

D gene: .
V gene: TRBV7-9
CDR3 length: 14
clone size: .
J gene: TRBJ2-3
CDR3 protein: CASSLRWGEDTQYF
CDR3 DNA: TGTGCCAGCAGCTTGAGGTGGGGGGAAGATACGCAGTATTTT

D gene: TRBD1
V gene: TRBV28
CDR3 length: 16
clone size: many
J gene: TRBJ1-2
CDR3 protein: CASIVDRALSNYGYTF
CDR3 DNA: TGTGCCAGCATTGTGGACAGGGCTCTTTCTAACTATGGCTACACCTTC

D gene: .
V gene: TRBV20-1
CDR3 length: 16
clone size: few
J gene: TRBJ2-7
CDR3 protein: CSARDTYGTGRYEQYF
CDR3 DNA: TGCAGTGCTAGAGATACCTACGGGACGGGCCGGTACGAGCAGTACTTC

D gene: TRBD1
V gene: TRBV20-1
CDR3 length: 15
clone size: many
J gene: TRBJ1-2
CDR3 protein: CSARGQGPTNYGYTF
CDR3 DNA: TGCAGTGCTAGGGGACAGGGGCCCACAAACTATGGCTACACCTTC

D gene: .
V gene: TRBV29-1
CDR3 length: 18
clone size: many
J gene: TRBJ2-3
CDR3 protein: CSTPGGFRLGVGTDTQYF
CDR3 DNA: TGCAGCACTCCTGGAGGGTTTCGGCTTGGGGTGGGCACAGATACGCAGTATTTT

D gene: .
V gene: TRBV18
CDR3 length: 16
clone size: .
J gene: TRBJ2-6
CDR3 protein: CASSPGRPSGANVLTF
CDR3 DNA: TGTGCCAGCTCACCGGGACGGCCCTCTGGGGCCAACGTCCTGACTTTC

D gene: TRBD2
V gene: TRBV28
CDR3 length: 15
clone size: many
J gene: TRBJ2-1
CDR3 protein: CASSFLLAGGDEQFF
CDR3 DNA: TGTGCCAGCAGTTTTCTTCTAGCGGGAGGGGATGAGCAGTTCTTC

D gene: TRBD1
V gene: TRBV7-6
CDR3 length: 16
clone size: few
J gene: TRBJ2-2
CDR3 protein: CASSFRDRAATGELFF
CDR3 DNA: TGTGCCAGCAGCTTCCGGGACAGGGCCGCCACCGGGGAGCTGTTTTTT

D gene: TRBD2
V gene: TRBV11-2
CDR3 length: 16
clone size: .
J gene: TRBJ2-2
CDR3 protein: CASSQRLAVNTGELFF
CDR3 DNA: TGTGCCAGCAGCCAGAGACTAGCGGTCAACACCGGGGAGCTGTTTTTT